Presented here are 11 T cell receptor beta chains from one specimen sequenced in a study of control samples from healthy donors and cancer patients. Produced via immunoSEQ multiplex PCR; TCRdb's table is partial and in-frame only. The repertoire consists of 90,000 to 150,000 clones, with approximately 87% occurring once and the leading ten covering 9.5% to 13%. Sequences were obtained from blood. Every receptor here comes from a young man in good health.

CDR3 loop: CASRRTAALDQETQYF. In DNA, the CDR3 is TGTGCCAGCAGACGAACAGCAGCACTCGACCAAGAGACCCAGTACTTC. The gene calls are TRBV5-4 and TRBJ2-5; D unclear. The V gene's germline CDR1 is SGHNT and CDR2 YYREEE (reference sequence). Trimming took 5 bases from V and 0 from J, leaving 17 bases between them. The CDR3 has 16 residues.

This chain uses TRBV7-9 with TRBJ1-2; 7 nucleotides agree with TRBD1. Germline V gene sequence: CDR1 SEHNR, CDR2 FQNEAQ (reference sequence). The CDR3 has 16 amino acids. Trimming at V came to 4 bases and at J to 4 bases, leaving 12 bases not matched to a gene. The CDR3 sequence: CASSSYPTGITYGYTF. The DNA for the CDR3 is TGTGCCAGCAGCTCTTACCCGACAGGGATTACCTATGGCTACACCTTC.

This clone showed up just a few times. The chain recombines TRBV24-1 with TRBJ1-5; D not certain. V shed 6 bases and J shed 7 bases, with 12 bases lying between them. In germline, CDR1 is KGHDR, CDR2 SFDVKD. The CDR3 runs 13 residues. CDR3 in amino acids: CATSTEVGQPQHF. The CDR3 region has the DNA TGTGCCACCAGTACAGAGGTAGGGCAGCCCCAGCATTTT.

V usage is TRBV12-3 or TRBV12-4 and J usage is TRBJ1-5; TRBD1 might be the D (5 bases). CDR3 size: 13 residues. Trimming cost V 7 bases and J 5 bases, with 12 bases left between them. The CDR3 DNA follows: TGTGCCAGCACCACAAGACAGTATCAGCCCCAGCATTTT. Protein product: CASTTRQYQPQHF.

There are a few counts of this clone. V and J are TRBV2 and TRBJ1-4; D call uncertain. The ends were cut back, 7 bases at V and 5 bases at J, with 17 bases in the middle. The CDR3 length is 15 residues. Per the germline V gene, CDR1 is SNHLY and CDR2 is FYNNEI. The CDR3 DNA reads TGTGCCAGCACACTTTATAACACCGCGAATGAAAAACTGTTTTTT. Translated, it gives CASTLYNTANEKLFF.

V usage is TRBV6-5 and J usage is TRBJ1-4; 8 bases line up with TRBD1. The V segment lost 6 bases and the J segment 8 bases; nucleotides outside the gene matches: 8. CDR1 is MNHEY and CDR2 is SVGAGI in the germline V gene. CDR3 length: 14 residues. The CDR3 region is CASRVGQGGEKLFF. CDR3 bases: TGTGCCAGCAGGGTTGGACAGGGAGGGGAAAAACTGTTTTTT.

The chain employs TRBV7-8 and TRBJ2-1; weak D call: TRBD2 (6 bases). Germline-derived CDR1 and CDR2 are SGHVS and FQNEAQ. The CDR3 is made up of 15 amino acids. Deletions cut 8 bases from V and 4 bases from J, with 18 bases between. The CDR3 nucleotides are TGTGCCAGCCTCACTGGGACCGGGGGTTACAATGAGCAGTTCTTC. Amino acids: CASLTGTGGYNEQFF. The entire variable domain, with the rest obtained from reference TRBV7-8 and TRBJ2-1, is as follows: GAGVSQSPRYKVAKRGQDVALRCDPISGHVSLFWYQQALGQGPEFLTYFQNEAQLDKSGLPSDRFFAERPEGSVSTLKIQRTQQEDSAVYLCASLTGTGGYNEQFFGPGTRLTVL.

This clone was observed a single time. The chain uses TRBV30 and TRBJ2-3; 10 bases align to TRBD1. Germline V gene lookup returns CDR1 GTSNPN and CDR2 SVGIG (reference sequence). Germline trimming cut 0 bases from V and 0 bases from J; bases unmatched to any gene: 3. CDR3 length: 16 residues. The CDR3 region is CAWSVGQGVSTDTQYF. Here the CDR3 DNA reads TGTGCCTGGAGTGTTGGACAGGGGGTTAGCACAGATACGCAGTATTTT.

This chain connects TRBV7-9 to TRBJ1-2; D might be TRBD1 (6 bases). The CDR3 has 13 amino acids. The V end lost 5 bases, the J end lost 4 bases, and 11 bases lay between the germline ends. Looked up from germline, CDR1 is SEHNR and CDR2 is FQNEAQ (reference sequence). The CDR3 DNA is TGTGCCAGCAGCCAACAGGGAGTCTATGGCTACACCTTC. Protein product: CASSQQGVYGYTF.

The V and J genes are TRBV28 and TRBJ2-7; 9 nucleotides match TRBD2. The germline V gene encodes CDR1 MDHEN and CDR2 SYDVKM. This CDR3 spans 12 amino acids. Trimming took 10 bases from V and 2 from J; bases not matched to a gene: 3. CDR3 bases: TGTGCCATCAGCGGGGGGACCTACGAGCAGTACTTC. It yields the protein CAISGGTYEQYF.

V and J are TRBV25-1 and TRBJ1-1, with 10 bases fitting TRBD1. The CDR3 has 13 residues. Per germline, CDR1 MGHDK and CDR2 SYGVNS. The V gene end was trimmed by 8 bases and the J gene end by 6 bases; junction bases not matched to a gene: 6. For the CDR3, the DNA is TGTGCCAGCGCTGACAGGGGGCAAGCTGAAGCTTTCTTT. Translating gives CASADRGQAEAFF.